Listed here are 23 T cell receptor beta chains from one sample, sequenced in a study of neurological immune-mediated disorders. Time point indicated: longitudinal time-point 1 (baseline). Each CDR3 protein is one row after TCRdb ran MiXCR on the 5' RACE reads. The table lists 55,000 to 80,000 distinct CDR3 sequences, about an eighth of them singletons. The sequenced sample consisted of PBMCs. The source is a female donor with HTLV-1-associated myelopathy (HAM/TSP).

This clonotype was seen many times. The chain has TRBV10-3 and TRBJ2-7; the D is unclear. The CDR3 is 14 amino acids. Looked up from germline, CDR1 is ENHRY and CDR2 is SYGVKD. V lost 2 bases and J 1 base, leaving 9 bases between the germline ends. CDR3 amino acids: CAISEGGQSYEQYF. The CDR3 DNA reads TGTGCCATCAGTGAGGGTGGGCAGTCCTACGAGCAGTACTTC.

This clonotype was counted at least ten times. The chain links TRBV7-9 to TRBJ2-3; 9 bases map to TRBD1. The length of the CDR3 is 16 residues. Germline CDR1 is SEHNR and CDR2 is FQNEAQ (reference sequence). Germline trimming cut 5 bases from V and 5 bases from J; bases unmatched to any gene: 11. The CDR3 reads CASSTRRQGGEDTQYF. CDR3 DNA: TGTGCCAGCAGCACGAGACGACAGGGGGGCGAAGATACGCAGTATTTT.

This clonotype was observed many times. The CDR3 sequence is CSARTIATNEKLFF. Here the CDR3 DNA reads TGCAGTGCCAGAACCATCGCAACTAATGAAAAACTGTTTTTT. The J gene is TRBJ1-4, the V gene TRBV20-1, with D unresolved. The germline V and J ends were trimmed by 6 bases and 0 bases, with 11 bases remaining between them. The germline gives CDR1 DFQATT, CDR2 SNEGSKA (reference sequence). The CDR3 length is 14 residues.

The rearrangement links TRBV10-3 to TRBJ2-7; TRBD2 might be the D (5 bases). Trimming removed 3 bases from V and 0 bases from J, with 12 bases in between. Germline V gives CDR1 ENHRY, CDR2 SYGVKD. The CDR3 has 15 amino acids. As DNA, the CDR3 is TGTGCCATCAGTGACGCGGGCAGGTTCTCCTACGAGCAGTACTTC. This translates into CAISDAGRFSYEQYF.

This clonotype occurred many times. The chain couples TRBV28 to TRBJ2-1; TRBD1 agrees at 10 bases. Per the germline V gene, CDR1 is MDHEN and CDR2 is SYDVKM. J lost 5 bases, V lost 6 bases, and 13 bases had no gene match. CDR3 length: 17 residues. CDR3 loop: CASRSPTGTGDDNEQFF. Written as DNA, the CDR3 is TGTGCCAGCAGGTCCCCCACCGGGACAGGGGATGACAATGAGCAGTTCTTC.

This clonotype was counted at least ten times. The V call is TRBV11-2, the J call TRBJ2-1; 8 bases map to TRBD1. Germline trimming cut 4 bases from V and 7 bases from J; bases unmatched to any gene: 12. The CDR3 is 16 residues long. Germline V lookup: CDR1 SGHAT, CDR2 FQNNGV. CDR3 in amino acids: CASSSWSDRGWNEQFF. The CDR3 DNA is TGTGCCAGCAGCTCCTGGAGTGACAGGGGATGGAATGAGCAGTTCTTC.

The table lists this clonotype with many counts. The V call is TRBV4-2, the J call TRBJ2-7, with 9 bases lining up with TRBD1. The V gene end was trimmed by 1 base and the J gene end by 3 bases; junction bases not matched to a gene: 7. Germline CDR1 is LGHNA and CDR2 is YNFKEQ. The CDR3 consists of 16 residues. The CDR3 protein is CASSQGGTGSFYEQYF. DNA for the CDR3: TGTGCCAGCAGCCAAGGGGGGACAGGGTCTTTCTACGAGCAGTACTTC.

This clonotype occurred many times. V is TRBV7-9 and J is TRBJ2-6, with D perhaps TRBD1 or TRBD2 (5 bases each). Germline assignment: CDR1 SEHNR and CDR2 FQNEAQ (reference sequence). V gave up 5 bases and J gave up 4 bases, with 9 bases separating them. The CDR3 runs to 14 residues. The CDR3 loop reads CASSLGTGANVLTF. CDR3 in DNA: TGTGCCAGCAGCCTCGGGACGGGGGCCAACGTCCTGACTTTC.

Notes on this clonotype: A read error may produce the germline difference seen at one junction end. The chain employs TRBV28 and TRBJ1-2; D gene ambiguous. This CDR3 is built from 13 residues. Germline lookup yields CDR1 MDHEN and CDR2 SYDVKM. This CDR3 is CASSLRQTYGYAF. The DNA for the CDR3 is TGTGCCAGCAGTTTAAGGCAGACTTATGGCTACGCCTTT.

This clonotype was detected ten times or more. CDR3 DNA sequence: TGTGCCAGCAGCCCTGGACAGGGGAGCTCCTACGAGCAGTACTTC. Translation: CASSPGQGSSYEQYF. The J gene is TRBJ2-7, the V gene TRBV7-8; TRBD1 agrees at 9 bases. This CDR3 comprises 15 residues. Germline trimming cut 5 bases from V and 0 bases from J; bases unmatched to any gene: 5. From germline, CDR1 is SGHVS and CDR2 FQNEAQ. Full variable domain (remainder filled in from reference TRBV7-8 and TRBJ2-7): GAGVSQSPRYKVAKRGQDVALRCDPISGHVSLFWYQQALGQGPEFLTYFQNEAQLDKSGLPSDRFFAERPEGSVSTLKIQRTQQEDSAVYLCASSPGQGSSYEQYFGPGTRLTVT.

This clonotype has a count of ten or more. CDR3 nucleotides: TGCAGTGCTAGACCTCCTCCTAGCGGGAGGAGGAATGAGCAGTTCTTC. Translated: CSARPPPSGRRNEQFF. This chain links TRBV20-1 with TRBJ2-1; 11 nucleotides agree with TRBD2. V lost 2 bases to trimming and J lost 7 bases; unmatched junction nucleotides: 10. Germline V gene data show CDR1 as DFQATT and CDR2 as SNEGSKA (reference sequence). This CDR3 is built from 16 residues.

In this sample, this clonotype turned up many times. The CDR3 coding sequence is TGTGCCAGCAGCCTGACGGGGGATCAGCCCCAGCATTTT. Protein: CASSLTGDQPQHF. V usage is TRBV7-9 and J usage is TRBJ1-5, with D perhaps TRBD1 (5 bases). Germline assignment: CDR1 SEHNR and CDR2 FQNEAQ (reference sequence). The CDR3 sequence is 13 residues long. The ends were cut back, 5 bases at V and 5 bases at J, with 10 bases in the middle.

The rearrangement links TRBV12-3 or TRBV12-4 to TRBJ2-1; D is perhaps TRBD1 or TRBD2 (5 bases each). Trimming removed 6 bases from V and 10 bases from J, with 10 bases in between. The CDR3 totals 11 residues. The CDR3 DNA is TGTGCCAGCAGCGTCTGGGGGGAGCAGTTCTTC. This codes for CASSVWGEQFF.

This clonotype showed up just a few times. The chain is built from TRBV10-2 and TRBJ1-5; D is ambiguous. Per germline, CDR1 WSHSY and CDR2 SAAADI. This CDR3 has 14 residues. Trimming removed 0 bases at V and 3 bases at J, with 6 bases between. CDR3 amino acids: CASSESGPNQPQHF. Here the CDR3 DNA reads TGCGCCAGCAGTGAGTCAGGGCCCAATCAGCCCCAGCATTTT.

The V and J genes are TRBV5-1 and TRBJ2-7; a weak D match, TRBD1 (6 bases). V was pared by 4 bases and J by 0 bases, with 14 bases between. The CDR3 length is 15 residues. CDR1 SGHRS and CDR2 YFSETQ come from the germline V gene. The CDR3 loop reads CASSLTGLGSYEQYF. The DNA of the CDR3 is TGCGCCAGCAGCCTTACAGGGTTGGGCTCCTACGAGCAGTACTTC.

This clonotype has ten or more counts. This chain connects TRBV15 to TRBJ2-1; tentative D call: TRBD1 (5 bases). The length of the CDR3 is 14 residues. Germline assignment: CDR1 LNHNV and CDR2 YYDKDF (reference sequence). V dropped 1 base and J dropped 5 bases, with 9 bases sitting between them. The CDR3 protein is CATSRGVGDNEQFF. The CDR3 nucleotides are TGTGCCACCAGCAGAGGGGTAGGGGACAATGAGCAGTTCTTC.

The chain couples TRBV5-1 to TRBJ1-1; the D gene is possibly TRBD1 (6 bases). Germline V gene data show CDR1 as SGHRS and CDR2 as YFSETQ. Trimming pared 1 base from V and 5 bases from J, leaving 21 bases between. This CDR3 has 17 residues. CDR3 in DNA: TGCGCCAGCAGCTTGAACGCGTTGGACAGTCGAACAACTGAAGCTTTCTTT. This gives the protein CASSLNALDSRTTEAFF.

This clonotype occurred a few times. The gene calls are TRBV24-1 and TRBJ2-1, with unresolved D. Germline CDR1 and CDR2: KGHDR and SFDVKD. The CDR3 spans 15 residues. The germline V and J ends were trimmed by 3 bases and 8 bases, with 16 bases remaining between them. This chain's CDR3 is CATSDPSQVVHEQFF. The CDR3 DNA sequence: TGTGCCACCAGTGATCCGTCGCAGGTCGTCCATGAGCAGTTCTTC.

This clonotype was recorded at least ten times. The V and J genes are TRBV12-3 or TRBV12-4 and TRBJ1-2; no firm D call. The CDR3 covers 14 residues. The germline V and J ends were trimmed by 1 base and 4 bases, with 10 bases remaining between them. CDR3 amino acids: CASSLEGNPYGYTF. The CDR3, as DNA: TGTGCCAGCAGTTTAGAAGGGAACCCCTATGGCTACACCTTC.

This clonotype has a count of ten or more. The CDR3 here is CASSLYGTGEAEAFF. The CDR3 DNA is TGCGCCAGCAGCTTGTACGGGACAGGGGAGGCTGAAGCTTTCTTT. The chain combines TRBV5-1 with TRBJ1-1, with 10 bases aligning to TRBD1. Germline V lookup: CDR1 SGHRS, CDR2 YFSETQ. Trimming took 1 base from V and 6 from J; bases not matched to a gene: 6. The CDR3 has 15 amino acids.

This clonotype was observed at least ten times. This chain uses TRBV2 with TRBJ2-7, with D unresolved. V lost 2 bases, J lost 4 bases, and 12 bases lay in between. Germline CDR1 and CDR2: SNHLY and FYNNEI. This CDR3 is built from 14 residues. CDR3 nucleotides: TGTGCCAGCAGTGAAAGAGGCAGACCTTACGAGCAGTACTTC. As protein: CASSERGRPYEQYF.

This clonotype was observed many times. The V call is TRBV5-1, the J call TRBJ2-7; D not resolved. The V gene lost 2 bases and the J gene lost 4 bases, with 10 bases spanning the gap. From germline, CDR1 is SGHRS and CDR2 YFSETQ. The CDR3 is 13 residues long. As DNA, the CDR3 is TGCGCCAGCAGCTTAGGACGGAATTACGAGCAGTACTTC. Its protein is CASSLGRNYEQYF.

This clonotype was found many times. V usage is TRBV7-9 and J usage is TRBJ1-2; D is undetermined. Per germline, CDR1 SEHNR and CDR2 FQNEAQ (reference sequence). Between the trimmed V and J ends, which lost 1 base and 1 base, there was a span of 1 base. The CDR3 totals 12 residues. The CDR3 here is CASSLDNYGYTF. The CDR3 DNA follows: TGTGCCAGCAGCTTAGATAACTATGGCTACACCTTC. The complete variable domain, with remaining parts taken from reference TRBV7-9 and TRBJ1-2, reads DTGVSQNPRHKITKRGQNVTFRCDPISEHNRLYWYRQTLGQGPEFLTYFQNEAQLEKSRLLSDRFSAERPKGSFSTLEIQRTEQGDSAMYLCASSLDNYGYTFGSGTRLTVV.